Described below is a single T cell receptor beta chain sequence and its context. Germline V lookup: CDR1 SGHTA, CDR2 FQGNSA. V was trimmed by 1 base and J by 1 base, leaving 4 bases between them. The CDR3 has 14 amino acids. As handled by the study authors: The authors estimated nucleated cell counts from reference gene primer amplification. Profiling relied on immunoSEQ multiplex PCR, and the TCRdb table lists in-frame clones only, not all of them. V, J and clone size reflect that table, while D and trimming were determined from the DNA. The sample shows approximately 74,000 clones, roughly 88% of them seen only once. These data belong to a study of blood T cell repertoires in COVID-19. Study-level information: Spain, Italy and the United States supplied samples that represented acute and convalescent COVID-19. In each case, the material was cDNA or gDNA derived from T cells, B-cell-depleted T cells, or PBMCs.

This receptor was obtained from a man aged 65 to 79 with acute or convalescent COVID-19. The sequenced material came from peripheral blood. The chain employs TRBV7-2 and TRBJ2-2; D remains ambiguous. CDR3 sequence: CASSLVENTGELFF. The DNA for the CDR3 is TGTGCCAGCAGCTTAGTAGAGAACACCGGGGAGCTGTTTTTT. The full variable domain, its missing parts supplied by reference TRBV7-2 and TRBJ2-2, is GAGVSQSPSNKVTEKGKDVELRCDPISGHTALYWYRQSLGQGLEFLIYFQGNSAPDKSGLPSDRFSAERTGGSVSTLTIQRTQQEDSAVYLCASSLVENTGELFFGEGSRLTVL.